The TCR beta chain described here comes from a study of T cell responses to AZD1222 COVID-19 vaccine. Study in general: Pooled together were second doses at about 4 or about 12 weeks. Study-level findings and limits: Spike-specific TCR breadth and depth rose after two AZD1222 doses. No repertoire was sampled before or during the peak T cell response, only after it. Among spike-specific TCRs, nearly half reportedly target unmutated variant regions.

The data were produced by immunoSEQ multiplex PCR, yet TCRdb's version contains in-frame clones alone and is incomplete. The data contain about 50,000 clones, approximately 83% of them singletons. About this clone itself: What it binds is unknown.

This TCR was sampled from an adult in good health. The source was peripheral blood, collected on day 0 of AZD1222 vaccination.

CDR3 nucleotide sequence: TGTGCCAGCAGCTCAGCTAATTCGGGACAGAGGTCCTACGAGCAGTACTTC. Its protein product is CASSSANSGQRSYEQYF. The chain couples TRBV7-9 to TRBJ2-7; 7 bases are shared with TRBD1. With 4 bases clipped from V and 1 base from J, the junction kept 13 bases outside the gene matches. This CDR3 is built from 17 residues. Per the germline V gene, CDR1 is SEHNR and CDR2 is FQNEAQ (reference sequence).